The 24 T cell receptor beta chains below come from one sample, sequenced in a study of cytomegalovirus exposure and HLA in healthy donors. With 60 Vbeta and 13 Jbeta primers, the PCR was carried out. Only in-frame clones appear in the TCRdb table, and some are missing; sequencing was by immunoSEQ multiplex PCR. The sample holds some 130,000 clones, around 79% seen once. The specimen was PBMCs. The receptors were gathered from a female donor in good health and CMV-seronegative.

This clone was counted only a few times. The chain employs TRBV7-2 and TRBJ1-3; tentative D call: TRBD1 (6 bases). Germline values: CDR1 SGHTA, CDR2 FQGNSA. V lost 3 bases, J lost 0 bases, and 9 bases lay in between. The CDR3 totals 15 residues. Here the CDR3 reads CASSLNRVSGNTIYF. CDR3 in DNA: TGTGCCAGCAGCTTGAACAGGGTCTCTGGAAACACCATATATTTT. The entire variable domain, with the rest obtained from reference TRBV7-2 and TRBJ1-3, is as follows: GAGVSQSPSNKVTEKGKDVELRCDPISGHTALYWYRQSLGQGLEFLIYFQGNSAPDKSGLPSDRFSAERTGGSVSTLTIQRTQQEDSAVYLCASSLNRVSGNTIYFGEGSWLTVV.

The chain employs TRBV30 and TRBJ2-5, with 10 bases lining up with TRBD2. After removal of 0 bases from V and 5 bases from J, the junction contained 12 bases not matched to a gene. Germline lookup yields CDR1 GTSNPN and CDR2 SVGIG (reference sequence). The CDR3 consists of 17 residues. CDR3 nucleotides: TGTGCCTGGAGTGTACGATGGGGAGCGGGGGGGATTGAGACCCAGTACTTC. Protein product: CAWSVRWGAGGIETQYF.

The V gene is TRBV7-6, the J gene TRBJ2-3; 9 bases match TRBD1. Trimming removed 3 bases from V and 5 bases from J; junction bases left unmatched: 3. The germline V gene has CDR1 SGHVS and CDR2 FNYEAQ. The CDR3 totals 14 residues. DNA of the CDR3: TGTGCCAGCAGCTTTGGGACAGGGAGAGATACGCAGTATTTT. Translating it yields CASSFGTGRDTQYF.

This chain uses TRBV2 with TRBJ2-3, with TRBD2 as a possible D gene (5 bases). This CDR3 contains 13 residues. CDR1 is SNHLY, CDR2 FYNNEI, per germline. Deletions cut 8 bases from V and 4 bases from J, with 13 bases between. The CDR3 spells CASGKTRADTQYF. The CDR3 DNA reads TGTGCCAGCGGGAAAACGAGGGCAGATACGCAGTATTTT.

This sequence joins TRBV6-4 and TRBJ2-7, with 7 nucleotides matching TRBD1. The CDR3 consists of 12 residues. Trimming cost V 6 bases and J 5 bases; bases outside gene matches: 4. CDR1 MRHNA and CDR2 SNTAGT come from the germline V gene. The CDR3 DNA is TGTGCCAGCAGCGAGGGGGCGCACGAGCAGTACTTC. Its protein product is CASSEGAHEQYF.

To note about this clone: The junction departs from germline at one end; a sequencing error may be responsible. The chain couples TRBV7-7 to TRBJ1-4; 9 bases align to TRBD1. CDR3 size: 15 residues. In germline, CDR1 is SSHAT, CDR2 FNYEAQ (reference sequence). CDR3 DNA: TGTGCTAGCAGCTTAATGGGACAGGGTAATGAAAAACTGTTTTTT. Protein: CASSLMGQGNEKLFF.

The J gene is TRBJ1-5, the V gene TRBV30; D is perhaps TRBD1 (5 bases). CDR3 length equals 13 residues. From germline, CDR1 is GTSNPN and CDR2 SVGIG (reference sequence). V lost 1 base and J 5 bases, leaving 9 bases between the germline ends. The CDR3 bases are TGTGCCTGGAGTGCCAGGGCCGATCAGCCCCAGCATTTT. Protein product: CAWSARADQPQHF.

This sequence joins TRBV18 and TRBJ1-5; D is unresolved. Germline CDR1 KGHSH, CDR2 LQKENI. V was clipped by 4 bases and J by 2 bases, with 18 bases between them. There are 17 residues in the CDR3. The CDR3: CASSLYPNGGGNQPQHF. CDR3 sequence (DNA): TGTGCCAGCTCACTTTACCCCAACGGAGGTGGCAATCAGCCCCAGCATTTT. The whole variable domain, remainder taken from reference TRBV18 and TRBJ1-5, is NAGVMQNPRHLVRRRGQEARLRCSPMKGHSHVYWYRQLPEEGLKFMVYLQKENIIDESGMPKERFSAEFPKEGPSILRIQQVVRGDSAAYFCASSLYPNGGGNQPQHFGDGTRLSIL.

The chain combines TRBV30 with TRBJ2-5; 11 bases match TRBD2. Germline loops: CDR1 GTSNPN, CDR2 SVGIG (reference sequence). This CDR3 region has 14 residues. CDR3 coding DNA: TGTGCGACCAACCCACCTAGCGGGGGGGAGACCCAGTACTTC. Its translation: CATNPPSGGETQYF.

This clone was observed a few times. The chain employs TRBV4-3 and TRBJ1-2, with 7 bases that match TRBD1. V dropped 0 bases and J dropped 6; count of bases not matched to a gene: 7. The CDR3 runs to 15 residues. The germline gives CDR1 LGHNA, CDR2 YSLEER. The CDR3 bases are TGCGCCAGCAGCCAAGATTATCGACAGGGAGATGGCTACACCTTC. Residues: CASSQDYRQGDGYTF.

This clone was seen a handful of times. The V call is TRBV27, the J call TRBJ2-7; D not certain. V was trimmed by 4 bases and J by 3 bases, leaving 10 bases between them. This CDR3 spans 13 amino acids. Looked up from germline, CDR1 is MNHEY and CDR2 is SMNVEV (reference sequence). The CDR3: CASSSVLFYEQYF. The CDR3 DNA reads TGTGCCAGCAGTTCGGTCCTCTTCTACGAGCAGTACTTC.

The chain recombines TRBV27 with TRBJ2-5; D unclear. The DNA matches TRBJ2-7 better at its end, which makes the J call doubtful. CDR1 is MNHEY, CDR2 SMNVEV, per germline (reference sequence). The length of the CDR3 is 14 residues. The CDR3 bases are TGTGCCAGCAGTCCGCTCCCAACCTTTAACGAGCAGTACTTC. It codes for CASSPLPTFNEQYF.

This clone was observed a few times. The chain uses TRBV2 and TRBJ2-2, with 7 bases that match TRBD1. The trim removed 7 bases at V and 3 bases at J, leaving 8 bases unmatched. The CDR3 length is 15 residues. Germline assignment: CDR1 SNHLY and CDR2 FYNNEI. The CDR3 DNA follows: TGTGCCAGCAAGGAAGGGACAGTTTACACCGGGGAGCTGTTTTTT. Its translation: CASKEGTVYTGELFF.

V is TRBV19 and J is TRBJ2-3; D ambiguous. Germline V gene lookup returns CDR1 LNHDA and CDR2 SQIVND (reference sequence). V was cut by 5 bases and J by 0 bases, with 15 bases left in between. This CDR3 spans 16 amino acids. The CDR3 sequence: CASSAPWRPSTDTQYF. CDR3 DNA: TGTGCCAGTAGTGCCCCGTGGCGGCCTAGCACAGATACGCAGTATTTT.

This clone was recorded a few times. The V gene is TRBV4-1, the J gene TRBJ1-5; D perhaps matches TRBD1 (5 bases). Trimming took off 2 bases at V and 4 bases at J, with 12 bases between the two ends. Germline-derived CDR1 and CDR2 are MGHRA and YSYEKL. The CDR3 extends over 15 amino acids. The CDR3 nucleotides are TGCGCCAGCAGCCAAAGGGCAGGGATTAATCAGCCCCAGCATTTT. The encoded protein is CASSQRAGINQPQHF.

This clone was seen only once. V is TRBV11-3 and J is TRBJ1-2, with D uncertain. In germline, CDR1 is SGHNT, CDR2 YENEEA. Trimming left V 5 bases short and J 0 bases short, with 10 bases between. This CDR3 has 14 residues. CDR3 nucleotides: TGTGCCAGCAGCGTCGGAGCCTCTAACTATGGCTACACCTTC. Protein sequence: CASSVGASNYGYTF.

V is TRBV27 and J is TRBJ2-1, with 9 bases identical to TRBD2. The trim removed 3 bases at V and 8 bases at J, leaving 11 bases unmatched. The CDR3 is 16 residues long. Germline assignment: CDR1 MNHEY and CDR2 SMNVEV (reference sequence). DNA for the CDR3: TGTGCCAGCAGTTTGGTCCCGGGACTAGCTTTCCATGAGCAGTTCTTC. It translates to CASSLVPGLAFHEQFF.

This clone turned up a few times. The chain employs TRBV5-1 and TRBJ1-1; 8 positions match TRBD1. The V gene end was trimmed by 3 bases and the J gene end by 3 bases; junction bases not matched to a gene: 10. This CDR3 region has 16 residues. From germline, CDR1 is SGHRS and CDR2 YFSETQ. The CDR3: CASSSRTGRGYTEAFF. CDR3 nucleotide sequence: TGCGCCAGCAGCTCTCGGACAGGGAGGGGCTACACTGAAGCTTTCTTT.

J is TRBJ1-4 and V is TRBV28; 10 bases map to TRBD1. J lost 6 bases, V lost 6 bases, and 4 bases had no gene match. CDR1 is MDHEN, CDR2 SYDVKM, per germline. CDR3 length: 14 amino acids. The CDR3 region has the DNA TGTGCCAGCAGAGGGGGACAGGGGTATGAAAAACTGTTTTTT. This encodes CASRGGQGYEKLFF.

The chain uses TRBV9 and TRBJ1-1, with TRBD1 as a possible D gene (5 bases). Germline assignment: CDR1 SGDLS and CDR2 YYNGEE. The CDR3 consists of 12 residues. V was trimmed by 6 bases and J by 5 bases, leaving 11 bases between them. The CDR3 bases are TGTGCCAGCAAAGGGGTAGAGACTGAAGCTTTCTTT. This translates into CASKGVETEAFF. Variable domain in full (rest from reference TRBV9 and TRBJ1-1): DSGVTQTPKHLITATGQRVTLRCSPRSGDLSVYWYQQSLDQGLQFLIQYYNGEERAKGNILERFSAQQFPDLHSELNLSSLELGDSALYFCASKGVETEAFFGQGTRLTVV.

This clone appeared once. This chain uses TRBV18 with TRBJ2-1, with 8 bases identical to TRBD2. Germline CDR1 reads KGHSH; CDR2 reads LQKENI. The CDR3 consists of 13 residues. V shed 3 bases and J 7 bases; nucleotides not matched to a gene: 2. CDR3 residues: CASSPAGGNEQFF. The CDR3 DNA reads TGTGCCAGCTCACCGGCGGGAGGTAATGAGCAGTTCTTC.

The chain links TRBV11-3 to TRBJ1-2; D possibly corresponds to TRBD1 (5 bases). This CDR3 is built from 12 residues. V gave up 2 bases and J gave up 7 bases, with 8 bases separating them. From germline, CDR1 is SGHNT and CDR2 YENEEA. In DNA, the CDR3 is TGTGCCAGCAGCTTACGGGACTCTGGCTACACCTTC. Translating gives CASSLRDSGYTF.

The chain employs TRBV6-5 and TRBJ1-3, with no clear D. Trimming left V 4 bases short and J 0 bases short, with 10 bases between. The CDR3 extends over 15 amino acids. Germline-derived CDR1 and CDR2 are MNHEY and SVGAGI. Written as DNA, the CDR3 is TGTGCCAGCAGTTCCCTAACCCACTCTGGAAACACCATATATTTT. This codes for CASSSLTHSGNTIYF.

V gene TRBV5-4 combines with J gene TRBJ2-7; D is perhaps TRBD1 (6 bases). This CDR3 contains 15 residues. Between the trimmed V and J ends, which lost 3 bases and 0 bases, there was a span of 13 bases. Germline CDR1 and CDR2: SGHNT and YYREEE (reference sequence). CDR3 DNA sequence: TGTGCCAGCAGCTCGCTGACAGGAGACTCCTACGAGCAGTACTTC. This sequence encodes CASSSLTGDSYEQYF.